Below, 2 T cell receptor beta chains from the same sample are listed, as sequenced in a study of blood T cell repertoires in COVID-19 (dated by TCRdb to about 2020). Library generation was performed with the immunoSEQ multiplex PCR assay. Not all clones reach the TCRdb copy of this immuneACCESS table, which keeps in-frame sequences only. Checked studies attribute under half of the gap to unresolved V genes and leave the rest unexplained. The sample data list just under 85,000 clones, and nearly 85% of these were observed just once. The ten largest clones capture 25% to 35% of the sample. The sample was peripheral blood. Receptors were obtained from a woman older than 75 with acute or convalescent COVID-19.

The chain is built from TRBV3-1 (or the pseudogene TRBV3-2) and TRBJ1-2, with 7 bases that match TRBD1. In germline, CDR1 is LGHDT, CDR2 YNNKEL (reference sequence). Trimming took 2 bases from V and 5 from J; bases not matched to a gene: 5. The CDR3 loop spans 14 amino acids. CDR3 sequence: CASSQQGVGYGYTF. In DNA form, the CDR3 reads TGTGCCAGCAGCCAACAGGGGGTGGGTTATGGCTACACCTTC.

The chain employs TRBV7-2 and TRBJ2-7; tentatively, D is TRBD1 (5 bases). The germline V and J ends were trimmed by 3 bases and 5 bases, with 11 bases remaining between them. Per the germline V gene, CDR1 is SGHTA and CDR2 is FQGNSA. This CDR3 spans 13 amino acids. The CDR3 loop is CASSFRQFNEQYF. CDR3 nucleotide sequence: TGTGCCAGCAGCTTTAGACAGTTTAACGAGCAGTACTTC. Full variable domain (rest looked up from reference TRBV7-2 and TRBJ2-7): GAGVSQSPSNKVTEKGKDVELRCDPISGHTALYWYRQSLGQGLEFLIYFQGNSAPDKSGLPSDRFSAERTGGSVSTLTIQRTQQEDSAVYLCASSFRQFNEQYFGPGTRLTVT.